Here is one T cell receptor (beta chain) with its context. This record comes from a study of blood T cell repertoires in COVID-19. Data came from immunoSEQ multiplex PCR; TCRdb stores just in-frame clones and leaves some out. The sample contains just over 650,000 clones, around 90% of which appear only once. This clonotype originated in a woman between 18 and 29 years old with acute or convalescent COVID-19. The source material was peripheral blood.

For the CDR3, the DNA is TGTGCCAGCAGCCAAGATCTGACAGAGCGCTCCTACAATGAGCAGTTCTTC. It encodes CASSQDLTERSYNEQFF. J is TRBJ2-1 and V is TRBV3-1 (or the pseudogene TRBV3-2), with D possibly TRBD1 on 5 matching bases. The ends were cut back, 0 bases at V and 0 bases at J, with 12 bases in the middle. From germline, CDR1 is LGHDT and CDR2 YNNKEL (reference sequence). The CDR3 runs to 17 residues.